This T cell receptor (beta chain) was identified in a study of regulatory T cells in long-lasting Graves disease. On the study more broadly: Persistent Graves' disease meant over 5 years of antithyroid drugs with positive TSH receptor antibodies.

The CDR3 length is 16 residues. The germline gives CDR1 MNHEY, CDR2 SMNVEV (reference sequence). Unmatched junction bases numbered 8, after V lost 6 bases and J lost 0 bases. Study results and caveats: A reduction in accuracy may have resulted from the small sample size. There were preferences for TRBV28, TRBJ1-2 and TRBJ2-5 in persistent disease.

This sample's time point: persistent/refractory GD, antithyroid drugs over 5 years with positive TRAb. From RNA extracted from PBMCs, the TCR library was made. Per American Thyroid Association guidelines, Graves' disease was diagnosed. CDR3 regions were amplified by Arm-PCR using iRepertoire HTBI primers to build TCR beta libraries. TCRdb re-derived calls from the multiplex PCR reads in MiXCR, one entry per CDR3 protein. Of about 660,000 distinct CDR3 sequences in the sample, 25% to 35% are singletons; the top ten hold around 42%. Comments on this clonotype: Its target is unknown.

The chain has TRBV27 and TRBJ1-1, with TRBD1 identical over 9 bases. The input for sequencing was peripheral blood mononuclear cells (PBMCs), taken when the disease was refractory, from a patient treated with antithyroid drugs. The sequence came from a female donor with Graves disease. The CDR3, as DNA: TGTGCCAGCAGCCCAAACAGGGGGCGGTTGAACACTGAAGCTTTCTTT. It specifies CASSPNRGRLNTEAFF.